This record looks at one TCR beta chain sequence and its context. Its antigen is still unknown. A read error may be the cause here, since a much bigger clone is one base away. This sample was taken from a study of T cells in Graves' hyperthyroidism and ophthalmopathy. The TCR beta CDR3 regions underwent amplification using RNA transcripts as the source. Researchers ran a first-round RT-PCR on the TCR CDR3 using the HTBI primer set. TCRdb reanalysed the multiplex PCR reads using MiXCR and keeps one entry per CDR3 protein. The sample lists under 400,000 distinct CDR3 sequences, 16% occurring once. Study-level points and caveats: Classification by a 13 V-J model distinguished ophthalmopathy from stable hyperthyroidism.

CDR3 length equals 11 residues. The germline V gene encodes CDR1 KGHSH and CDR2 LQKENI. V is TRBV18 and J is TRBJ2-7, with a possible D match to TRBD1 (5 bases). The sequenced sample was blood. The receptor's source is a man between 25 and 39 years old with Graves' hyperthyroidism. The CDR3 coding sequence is TGTGCCAGCTCTACTACAGGAGAGCCGTACTTC. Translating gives CASSTTGEPYF.